Below are 5 T cell receptor beta chains sequenced from a single sample in a study of CD8 T cells in Susac syndrome. Random hexamers were used to reverse transcribe 0.5 to 1 ug of RNA. TCRdb analysed the immunoSEQ multiplex PCR reads with MiXCR anew, one entry per CDR3 protein. The sample holds roughly 100,000 distinct CDR3 sequences; just under 95% are singletons and the top ten take approximately 0.3%. The specimen sequenced was CD4+ T cells from PBMCs. Receptors originate from a human donor with Susac syndrome.

The chain couples TRBV14 to TRBJ2-5, with 7 bases lining up with TRBD1. The CDR3 totals 14 residues. J gave up 2 bases and V 5 bases, and 5 bases lay outside the gene matches. Germline values: CDR1 SGHDN, CDR2 FVKESK. Here the CDR3 reads CASSTGDSQETQYF. CDR3 in DNA: TGTGCCAGCAGCACCGGGGACAGTCAAGAGACCCAGTACTTC.

This chain connects TRBV20-1 to TRBJ2-7, with 11 bases fitting TRBD2. V dropped 6 bases and J dropped 2; count of bases not matched to a gene: 15. CDR3 length: 17 residues. CDR1 is DFQATT and CDR2 is SNEGSKA in the germline V gene (reference sequence). CDR3 residues: CSANSNSGLAEPYEQYF. CDR3 in DNA: TGCAGTGCCAACTCCAACTCGGGACTAGCGGAACCCTACGAGCAGTACTTC.

The genes are TRBV9 and TRBJ2-5; D not resolved. This CDR3 comprises 14 residues. With 2 bases removed from V and 2 bases from J, the gap between germline ends came to 10 bases. Germline V gives CDR1 SGDLS, CDR2 YYNGEE. This CDR3 is CASSVGRGQETQYF. The CDR3, as DNA: TGTGCCAGCAGCGTTGGCCGCGGTCAAGAGACCCAGTACTTC.

The chain couples TRBV15 to TRBJ2-7, with unresolved D. The CDR3 length is 13 residues. Germline assignment: CDR1 LNHNV and CDR2 YYDKDF (reference sequence). V lost 0 bases to trimming and J lost 3 bases, with 6 bases between them. The CDR3 region has the DNA TGTGCCACCAGCAGAGATAGCAACTACGAGCAGTACTTC. Amino acid sequence: CATSRDSNYEQYF.

This clonotype was detected once. This rearrangement joins TRBV6-6 to TRBJ1-6; D gene ambiguous. Trimming stripped 5 bases from V and 9 bases from J, with 20 bases between. Germline CDR1 MNHNY, CDR2 SVGAGI (reference sequence). The CDR3 is 16 amino acids. CDR3 loop: CASSRSGSGGGSPLHF. Here the CDR3 DNA reads TGTGCCAGCAGTCGGTCAGGATCCGGAGGTGGTTCACCCCTCCACTTT.